The source of this TCR beta chain is a study of control samples from healthy donors and cancer patients (dated by TCRdb to about 2020). About this clone: This clone's antigen is unknown. Within one base of it there is no much larger clone, and no base qualities were kept.

Receptor amplification or capture employed the immunoSEQ multiplex PCR assay. TCRdb carries this immuneACCESS record with in-frame sequences only. Its versions omit some clonotypes, under half of them owing to an unresolved V gene in the studies checked, with the rest unexplained. Counted in this sample were over 150,000 clones; just over 90% of them appeared once. Approximately 1.4% of the sample is held by the ten biggest clonotypes. Germline trimming: 6 bases from V, 3 bases from J; junction bases outside gene matches: 9. From the cysteine through the phenylalanine, the CDR3 covers 16 amino acids. The kept DNA is CDR3 alone, 48 bases in frame from the first base. The germline V gene (reference sequence) gives CDR1 as LNHDA and CDR2 as SQIVND.

The clonotype originates from a man aged 25-40 years in good health. What was sequenced was blood. The receptor chain draws on TRBV19 and TRBJ2-4; TRBD1 agrees with 9 junctional bases. The sequenced DNA: TGTGCCAGTAGCCCTGGGGACAGGGCTGTCAAAAACATTCAGTACTTC. This is translated as CASSPGDRAVKNIQYF.